The clone carrying this T cell receptor (beta chain) was detected ten times or more. The antigen remains unidentified. In making TCR beta libraries, quantitative 5'-RACE with molecular barcodes was used. TCRdb analysed the 5' RACE reads with MiXCR anew, one entry per CDR3 protein. The sample lists under 300,000 distinct CDR3 sequences, roughly 10% occurring once. This sample was included in a study of CD8 T cells in ankylosing spondylitis. Study-wide points: A TCR beta motif of fewer than 10 highly homologous variants seemed to mark ankylosing spondylitis blood. Disease-linked clones proved CD8+ and comparatively uncommon in peripheral blood. Significantly higher representation of disease-linked clones was reported for matched ankylosing spondylitis synovial fluid.

Germline V gene sequence: CDR1 SQVTM, CDR2 ANQGSEA. Trimming stripped 0 bases from V and 7 bases from J, with 10 bases between. This CDR3 comprises 13 residues. V and J are TRBV29-1 and TRBJ2-1; the D is unclear. Sequences were obtained from blood, either unsorted or a sorted T cell fraction (not recorded which). The receptor was isolated from a male donor with ankylosing spondylitis or in good health (not recorded which). As DNA, the CDR3 is TGCAGCGTTGAAGAGACATCAACTAATGAGCAGTTCTTC. It is translated as CSVEETSTNEQFF.